One and the same sample provided the 30 T cell receptor beta chains below, sequenced in a study of OX40 agonist ivuxolimab in advanced cancers. The assay was immunoSEQ multiplex PCR, and TCRdb's table has in-frame clones only and misses some. The repertoire includes more than 65,000 clones, 75% to 90% of them detected once, and roughly 0.89% sits in the top ten. The sequencing here drew on CD4+ or CD8+ T cells sorted from blood, taken in a trial of the OX40 agonist ivuxolimab. These receptors were collected from an adult with an advanced solid tumor such as melanoma, head and neck, liver or kidney cancer.

The chain combines TRBV10-1 with TRBJ2-7; 8 nucleotides agree with TRBD1. CDR3 size: 18 residues. The germline V gene has CDR1 WNHNN and CDR2 SYGVQD (reference sequence). Trimming cost V 3 bases and J 0 bases; bases outside gene matches: 13. The CDR3 region has the DNA TGCGCCAGCAGTGAATTGGGGACAGGCCCCATTCTCTCCTACGAGCAGTACTTC. This sequence encodes CASSELGTGPILSYEQYF.

CDR3 DNA sequence: TGTGCCAGCAGCTTAAGAGGAAACACCATATATTTT. Encoded protein: CASSLRGNTIYF. V is TRBV7-2 and J is TRBJ1-3; no definite D call. Between the trimmed V and J ends, which lost 2 bases and 4 bases, there was a span of 3 bases. Germline loops: CDR1 SGHTA, CDR2 FQGNSA. The CDR3 loop spans 12 amino acids.

V and J are TRBV9 and TRBJ2-5; a possible D gene is TRBD1 (5 bases). Germline V CDR1 and CDR2: SGDLS, YYNGEE. The CDR3 covers 15 residues. V was trimmed by 1 base and J by 1 base, leaving 11 bases between them. The CDR3 bases are TGTGCCAGCAGCGTATTCTCCCAGGGCCAAGAGACCCAGTACTTC. Its translation: CASSVFSQGQETQYF.

The sample holds one count of this clone. This chain joins TRBV7-2 and TRBJ1-5; 8 bases line up with TRBD1. V trimming: 4 bases; J trimming: 2 bases; junction bases outside the gene matches: 1. The CDR3 sequence is 14 residues long. The germline CDR1 and CDR2 sequences are SGHTA and FQGNSA. The CDR3 reads CASSSTGGNQPQHF. In nucleotides, the CDR3 is TGTGCCAGCAGCTCGACAGGGGGCAATCAGCCCCAGCATTTT.

The rearrangement links TRBV7-8 to TRBJ2-5; TRBD2 matches at 7 bases. The CDR3 consists of 15 residues. V lost 2 bases, J lost 2 bases, and 5 bases stayed unmatched. CDR1 and CDR2 from the germline V gene are SGHVS and FQNEAQ. CDR3 DNA: TGTGCCAGCAGCTTACTAGCGGTCTCACAAGAGACCCAGTACTTC. This encodes CASSLLAVSQETQYF.

In DNA, the CDR3 is TGTGCCAGCAGTGCGACCCCAGATGAAAAACTGTTTTTT. As protein: CASSATPDEKLFF. This rearrangement joins TRBV7-9 to TRBJ1-4; no definite D call. The germline V and J ends were trimmed by 6 bases and 6 bases, with 11 bases remaining between them. The CDR3 length is 13 residues. Germline V gene sequence: CDR1 SEHNR, CDR2 FQNEAQ (reference sequence).

The gene calls are TRBV18 and TRBJ1-2; D call uncertain. The CDR3 contains 15 residues. Trimming removed 1 base from V and 4 bases from J, with 13 bases in between. Germline V gene sequence: CDR1 KGHSH, CDR2 LQKENI. The CDR3 here is CASSPLSLEAYGYTF. The CDR3 bases are TGTGCCAGCTCACCACTTTCTCTGGAAGCCTATGGCTACACCTTC.

This clone was seen more than once but under ten times. V is TRBV6-1 and J is TRBJ2-7; 7 bases agree with TRBD1. Germline CDR1 is MNHNS and CDR2 is SASEGT. The CDR3 covers 17 residues. V lost 4 bases and J lost 0; bases outside the gene matches: 12. The CDR3 loop reads CASSGGPNNRGSYEQYF. CDR3 DNA sequence: TGTGCCAGCAGTGGAGGGCCTAATAACAGGGGCTCCTACGAGCAGTACTTC.

The genes are TRBV11-2 and TRBJ2-7, with TRBD2 as a possible D gene (5 bases). Germline CDR1 reads SGHAT; CDR2 reads FQNNGV. The CDR3 has 12 residues. V was trimmed by 8 bases and J by 3 bases, leaving 11 bases between them. For the CDR3, the DNA is TGTGCCAGCGGGAGAGAAGGCTACGAGCAGTACTTC. Its protein is CASGREGYEQYF.

This chain uses TRBV7-9 with TRBJ1-2, with 7 bases matching TRBD1. Trimming cost V 5 bases and J 4 bases; bases outside gene matches: 10. The germline V gene encodes CDR1 SEHNR and CDR2 FQNEAQ (reference sequence). CDR3 length equals 15 residues. CDR3 sequence: CASSLEDRPSYGYTF. DNA of the CDR3: TGTGCCAGCAGCCTCGAGGACAGGCCCAGCTATGGCTACACCTTC.

This chain connects TRBV7-8 to TRBJ1-5; a possible D gene is TRBD1 (6 bases). Trimming removed 5 bases at V and 2 bases at J, with 13 bases between. Germline loops: CDR1 SGHVS, CDR2 FQNEAQ. The CDR3 runs 15 residues. The CDR3 sequence: CASSTQGQRNQPQHF. In nucleotides, the CDR3 is TGTGCCAGCAGCACTCAAGGACAGCGCAATCAGCCCCAGCATTTT.

The V gene is TRBV15, the J gene TRBJ2-7; D remains unclear. The V end was cut by 3 bases, the J end by 8 bases, with 14 bases between. Looked up from germline, CDR1 is LNHNV and CDR2 is YYDKDF (reference sequence). The CDR3 runs to 13 residues. The CDR3 DNA is TGTGCCACCAGCAGTCCCCCAGGCCTCAAGCAGTACTTC. The encoded protein is CATSSPPGLKQYF.

V is TRBV7-2 and J is TRBJ2-2; no definite D call. CDR1 is SGHTA and CDR2 is FQGNSA in the germline V gene. There are 13 residues in the CDR3. V lost 5 bases, J lost 3 bases, and 7 bases lay in between. CDR3 residues: CASSVDYTGELFF. CDR3 bases: TGTGCCAGCAGCGTAGATTACACCGGGGAGCTGTTTTTT. Looking up the rest from reference TRBV7-2 and TRBJ2-2 gives the full variable domain: GAGVSQSPSNKVTEKGKDVELRCDPISGHTALYWYRQSLGQGLEFLIYFQGNSAPDKSGLPSDRFSAERTGGSVSTLTIQRTQQEDSAVYLCASSVDYTGELFFGEGSRLTVL.

This chain joins TRBV28 and TRBJ1-5; no definite D call. The germline V gene has CDR1 MDHEN and CDR2 SYDVKM. Trimming cost V 6 bases and J 7 bases, with 13 bases left between them. The CDR3 is 13 amino acids. CDR3 nucleotides: TGTGCCAGCAGGGAAGGGAACGGGCAGCCCCAGCATTTT. It translates to CASREGNGQPQHF.

This clone was seen a few times. This sequence joins TRBV2 and TRBJ1-1; D is unresolved. Germline CDR1 is SNHLY and CDR2 is FYNNEI. Trimming removed 7 bases at V and 2 bases at J, with 11 bases between. The CDR3 is 13 amino acids. The DNA for the CDR3 is TGTGCCAGCAAAGCTCAGACTAACACTGAAGCTTTCTTT. This translates into CASKAQTNTEAFF.

The V gene is TRBV23-1, the J gene TRBJ2-3; D may be TRBD1 (7 bases). TRBV23-1 is given ORF status, its function remaining uncertain. CDR3 length: 17 residues. Trimming removed 3 bases from V and 2 bases from J, with 18 bases in between. CDR3 sequence reads: CASSQGRKQGTTDTQYF. CDR3 nucleotides: TGCGCCAGCAGTCAGGGGAGGAAACAGGGGACCACAGATACGCAGTATTTT.

The genes are TRBV29-1 and TRBJ1-3, with no clear D. CDR1 and CDR2 (germline): SQVTM, ANQGSEA. The CDR3 length is 14 residues. V dropped 4 bases and J dropped 0 bases, with 10 bases sitting between them. The CDR3 region is CSVASGYSGNTIYF. The CDR3 DNA sequence: TGCAGCGTTGCGTCAGGTTACTCTGGAAACACCATATATTTT.

The chain employs TRBV7-8 and TRBJ2-7; D ambiguous. CDR1 SGHVS and CDR2 FQNEAQ come from the germline V gene. The CDR3 is 14 amino acids. V gave up 4 bases and J gave up 2 bases, with 12 bases separating them. The CDR3 nucleotides are TGTGCCAGCAGCTCCAGTCGAGGACCCTACGAGCAGTACTTC. Its translation is CASSSSRGPYEQYF.

The chain recombines TRBV28 with TRBJ2-5, with 11 bases identical to TRBD2. The CDR3 covers 19 residues. V was pared by 3 bases and J by 4 bases, with 16 bases of the junction left unmatched. Per germline, CDR1 MDHEN and CDR2 SYDVKM. This CDR3 reads CASSFPDGLAGGPGETQYF. The CDR3 DNA reads TGTGCCAGCAGTTTCCCCGACGGGCTAGCGGGGGGTCCTGGAGAGACCCAGTACTTC.

The V call is TRBV12-5, the J call TRBJ1-1, with 7 bases fitting TRBD1. Germline V gene sequence: CDR1 LGHNT, CDR2 FRNRAP. The CDR3 totals 14 residues. V was clipped by 6 bases and J by 0 bases; unmatched bases: 4. The CDR3 sequence is CASGPGTVNTEAFF. The CDR3 DNA reads as TGTGCTAGTGGACCCGGGACAGTGAACACTGAAGCTTTCTTT.

The J gene is TRBJ2-5, the V gene TRBV11-2; tentative D call: TRBD1 (5 bases). Germline CDR1 SGHAT, CDR2 FQNNGV. The CDR3 totals 13 residues. V lost 5 bases to trimming and J lost 0 bases, with 7 bases between them. In nucleotides, the CDR3 is TGTGCCAGCAGCGGGGCGTACCAAGAGACCCAGTACTTC. It codes for CASSGAYQETQYF.

This chain connects TRBV6-1 to TRBJ1-1; 7 positions match TRBD1. J was trimmed by 5 bases and V by 6 bases; bases with no gene match: 3. Germline CDR1 and CDR2: MNHNS and SASEGT. CDR3 length equals 12 residues. The CDR3 coding sequence is TGTGCCAGCAGCAGACAGGGAACTGAAGCTTTCTTT. This encodes CASSRQGTEAFF.

The chain carries TRBV28 and TRBJ2-1; the D gene is possibly TRBD1 (5 bases). The CDR3 extends over 13 amino acids. Germline assignment: CDR1 MDHEN and CDR2 SYDVKM. V lost 1 base and J lost 8, with 9 bases in between. The CDR3 coding sequence is TGTGCCAGCAGTTTATCAGGGCACGATGAGCAGTTCTTC. It specifies CASSLSGHDEQFF.

The CDR3 here is CASSLEPAAYNEQFF. CDR3 nucleotide sequence: TGCGCCAGCAGCTTGGAGCCGGCCGCCTACAATGAGCAGTTCTTC. The rearrangement uses TRBV5-1 and TRBJ2-1, with D unclear. The V end was cut by 0 bases, the J end by 2 bases, with 9 bases between. CDR3 size: 15 residues. CDR1 and CDR2 from the germline V gene are SGHRS and YFSETQ.

The CDR3 DNA sequence: TGTGCCAGCATCACGGCGGGGGGGGAGCAGTACTTC. Protein product: CASITAGGEQYF. The chain couples TRBV2 to TRBJ2-7; TRBD2 matches 9 bases. The germline V gene encodes CDR1 SNHLY and CDR2 FYNNEI. The CDR3 runs 12 residues. Trimming took 7 bases from V and 7 from J; bases not matched to a gene: 5.

The chain employs TRBV7-9 and TRBJ1-1; 8 positions agree with TRBD1. J was trimmed by 5 bases and V by 1 base; bases with no gene match: 12. The CDR3 covers 17 residues. Germline CDR1 SEHNR, CDR2 FQNEAQ (reference sequence). In DNA form, the CDR3 reads TGTGCCAGCAGCTTAGTGATCAGGAGGACAGGGAAGACTGAAGCTTTCTTT. Its protein product is CASSLVIRRTGKTEAFF.

The gene calls are TRBV28 and TRBJ1-5, with unresolved D. V was cut by 6 bases and J by 0 bases, with 9 bases left in between. CDR3 length: 14 residues. Germline lookup yields CDR1 MDHEN and CDR2 SYDVKM. The CDR3 here is CASRVGYSNQPQHF. The CDR3 bases are TGTGCCAGCAGGGTGGGGTATAGCAATCAGCCCCAGCATTTT.

V gene TRBV18 combines with J gene TRBJ1-4; 7 positions agree with TRBD1. The CDR3 has 14 residues. The germline gives CDR1 KGHSH, CDR2 LQKENI. The ends lost 5 bases at V and 5 bases at J; junction bases unmatched: 5. The chain's CDR3 is CASSAGTANEKLFF. In DNA form, the CDR3 reads TGTGCCAGCTCAGCCGGGACAGCGAATGAAAAACTGTTTTTT.

This clone is a singleton in its sample. The CDR3 bases are TGCAGCGTTGCTTATCGACAGGGCTACGAGCAGTACTTC. Amino acids: CSVAYRQGYEQYF. This sequence joins TRBV29-1 and TRBJ2-7; 7 nucleotides agree with TRBD1. CDR3 length: 13 amino acids. J gave up 3 bases and V 4 bases, and 6 bases lay outside the gene matches. Germline values: CDR1 SQVTM, CDR2 ANQGSEA.

The table lists this clone with a count of one. DNA for the CDR3: TGTGCCAGCAGCGTGCGGGGGGGACGCTACGAGCAGTACTTC. Protein sequence: CASSVRGGRYEQYF. The V call is TRBV7-8, the J call TRBJ2-7; 9 bases agree with TRBD2. V lost 5 bases and J lost 3; bases outside the gene matches: 5. The CDR3 covers 14 residues. Germline V gene lookup returns CDR1 SGHVS and CDR2 FQNEAQ.